One and the same sample provided the 27 T cell receptor beta chains below, sequenced in a study of cytomegalovirus exposure and HLA in healthy donors (dated by TCRdb to 2015 to 2018). Receptor amplification or capture employed the immunoSEQ multiplex PCR assay. For the multiplex PCR, a mixture combining 60 forward primers for TCR Vbeta segments and 13 reverse primers for TCR Jbeta segments was used. In its TCRdb copy, this immuneACCESS table keeps in-frame sequences only and misses some clones. Where compared with another copy, unresolved V genes explain less than half of these, and the others have no known cause. This sample lists some 140,000 clones; around three quarters were detected once. The top ten hold around 3.1% of the sample. Sequenced material: PBMCs. The receptor source for this set is a man between 35 and 55 years old in good health and CMV-seronegative.

The chain combines TRBV5-1 with TRBJ2-1; 14 bases align to TRBD2. This CDR3 comprises 19 residues. The germline CDR1 and CDR2 sequences are SGHRS and YFSETQ. Unmatched junction bases numbered 10, after V lost 0 bases and J lost 5 bases. Here the CDR3 DNA reads TGCGCCAGCAGCTTGGTGGGGGAACCGGGACTAGCGGGGGACAATGAGCAGTTCTTC. As protein: CASSLVGEPGLAGDNEQFF. The full variable domain, rest sourced from reference TRBV5-1 and TRBJ2-1, is KAGVTQTPRYLIKTRGQQVTLSCSPISGHRSVSWYQQTPGQGLQFLFEYFSETQRNKGNFPGRFSGRQFSNSRSEMNVSTLELGDSALYLCASSLVGEPGLAGDNEQFFGPGTRLTVL.

A word on this clone: A read error may produce the germline difference seen at one junction end. The chain employs TRBV29-1 and TRBJ2-5; TRBD2 aligns across 13 bases. Germline loops: CDR1 SQVTM, CDR2 ANQGSEA. The CDR3 runs to 16 residues. In DNA, the CDR3 is TGCAGCGTGGAAGCTGGGACTAGCGGGAACCAAGAGACCCAGTACTTC. Its protein is CSVEAGTSGNQETQYF.

This chain connects TRBV30 to TRBJ2-7; 9 bases line up with TRBD2. Germline CDR1 and CDR2: GTSNPN and SVGIG (reference sequence). The CDR3 contains 14 residues. Losses at the gene ends were 5 bases for V and 2 bases for J; bases not matched to a gene: 7. As DNA, the CDR3 is TGTGCCTGGGCCTTAGCGGGGGTCGCCTACGAGCAGTACTTC. Its translation is CAWALAGVAYEQYF.

The chain is built from TRBV5-1 and TRBJ2-7; D is possibly TRBD2 (5 bases). This CDR3 is built from 16 residues. Trimming cost V 0 bases and J 5 bases, with 18 bases left between them. Germline V gene lookup returns CDR1 SGHRS and CDR2 YFSETQ. CDR3 in DNA: TGCGCCAGCAGCTTGGGTACCCTGGGGAGTAAAGACGAGCAGTACTTC. Translation gives CASSLGTLGSKDEQYF.

The chain employs TRBV14 and TRBJ1-2, with no clear D. This CDR3 region has 13 residues. CDR1 SGHDN and CDR2 FVKESK come from the germline V gene. The ends were cut back, 4 bases at V and 4 bases at J, with 10 bases in the middle. CDR3 nucleotides: TGTGCCAGCAGCCCCGGGGAGGGCTATGGCTACACCTTC. It specifies CASSPGEGYGYTF.

This clone was recorded once. This chain connects TRBV15 to TRBJ1-3; D is undetermined. Looked up from germline, CDR1 is LNHNV and CDR2 is YYDKDF (reference sequence). Trimming stripped 4 bases from V and 0 bases from J, with 10 bases between. There are 15 residues in the CDR3. CDR3 coding DNA: TGTGCCACCAGCATATCCCTTAGCTCTGGAAACACCATATATTTT. Translation gives CATSISLSSGNTIYF.

Comments on this clone: Different DNA sequences within this sample yield the same CDR3. The chain combines TRBV4-1 with TRBJ1-5; D remains ambiguous. The V gene's germline CDR1 is MGHRA and CDR2 YSYEKL. The CDR3 contains 15 residues. V lost 1 base, J lost 3 bases, and 10 bases lay in between. CDR3 loop: CASSQATLSNQPQHF. CDR3 DNA: TGCGCCAGCAGCCAAGCTACGCTGTCCAATCAGCCCCAGCATTTT.

The CDR3 reads CASSPQGLAGELFF. For the CDR3, the DNA is TGTGCCAGCAGTCCCCAGGGCCTGGCCGGGGAGCTGTTTTTT. The chain links TRBV13 to TRBJ2-2; tentatively, D is TRBD1 (5 bases). The CDR3 runs 14 residues. V was cut by 6 bases and J by 6 bases, with 14 bases left in between. Germline values: CDR1 PRHDT, CDR2 FYEKMQ (reference sequence). Using reference TRBV13 and TRBJ2-2 for the parts outside the CDR3, the full variable domain is AAGVIQSPRHLIKEKRETATLKCYPIPRHDTVYWYQQGPGQDPQFLISFYEKMQSDKGSIPDRFSAQQFSDYHSELNMSSLELGDSALYFCASSPQGLAGELFFGEGSRLTVL.

The genes are TRBV7-2 and TRBJ2-5; 7 nucleotides agree with TRBD1. Germline V gives CDR1 SGHTA, CDR2 FQGNSA. V lost 6 bases to trimming and J lost 5 bases; unmatched junction nucleotides: 15. There are 16 residues in the CDR3. The CDR3 is CASSVPPRQGEETQYF. For the CDR3, the DNA is TGTGCCAGCAGTGTACCACCTCGTCAGGGGGAGGAGACCCAGTACTTC.

The rearrangement uses TRBV6-5 and TRBJ2-7; the D gene is possibly TRBD2 (6 bases). Trimming removed 7 bases from V and 2 bases from J, with 18 bases in between. Germline loops: CDR1 MNHEY, CDR2 SVGAGI. The CDR3 sequence is 15 residues long. The CDR3 coding sequence is TGTGCCAGCACCAGTACTGGCGGGGAGCCCTACGAGCAGTACTTC. Protein: CASTSTGGEPYEQYF.

V and J are TRBV7-2 and TRBJ2-1; 7 bases are shared with TRBD1. The V and J ends lost 5 bases and 2 bases, in that order; junction bases with no gene match: 9. The V gene's germline CDR1 is SGHTA and CDR2 FQGNSA. There are 16 residues in the CDR3. The CDR3 sequence is CASSPADRAPYNEQFF. Here the CDR3 DNA reads TGTGCCAGCAGCCCCGCCGACAGGGCCCCCTACAATGAGCAGTTCTTC.

In this sample, this clone turned up a few times. The chain joins TRBV4-3 to TRBJ2-6, with D perhaps matching TRBD2 (6 bases). There are 17 residues in the CDR3. V shed 4 bases and J shed 2 bases, with 15 bases lying between them. The germline V gene encodes CDR1 LGHNA and CDR2 YSLEER. In DNA form, the CDR3 reads TGCGCCAGCAGCCTTCGGGGGATAGGGCCTGGGGCCAACGTCCTGACTTTC. This codes for CASSLRGIGPGANVLTF.

V gene TRBV5-1 combines with J gene TRBJ2-5, with D uncertain. Per germline, CDR1 SGHRS and CDR2 YFSETQ. Trimming removed 0 bases at V and 1 base at J, with 7 bases between. This CDR3 region has 14 residues. The CDR3 sequence: CASSLGLAQETQYF. CDR3 sequence (DNA): TGCGCCAGCAGCTTGGGACTGGCCCAAGAGACCCAGTACTTC.

J is TRBJ2-3 and V is TRBV10-3; possibly TRBD1 for D (5 bases). V lost 2 bases, J lost 3 bases, and 24 bases lay in between. Germline V gene lookup returns CDR1 ENHRY and CDR2 SYGVKD. The CDR3 has 19 residues. The CDR3 reads CAISESDSRTSPLTDTQYF. The CDR3 DNA reads as TGTGCCATCAGTGAGAGTGACAGCAGAACCTCTCCCCTAACAGATACGCAGTATTTT.

Here the CDR3 reads CASSLEPTGQGIYGQYF. CDR3 DNA: TGCGCCAGCAGCTTGGAACCTACGGGACAGGGCATCTATGGGCAGTACTTC. V is TRBV5-1 and J is TRBJ2-7, with TRBD1 identical over 9 bases. There are 17 residues in the CDR3. Germline values: CDR1 SGHRS, CDR2 YFSETQ. Trimming removed 0 bases from V and 9 bases from J; junction bases left unmatched: 16.

The chain recombines TRBV7-2 with TRBJ2-7; weak D call: TRBD2 (7 bases). Trimming took off 3 bases at V and 4 bases at J, with 13 bases between the two ends. Germline V gene data show CDR1 as SGHTA and CDR2 as FQGNSA. The CDR3 totals 14 residues. For the CDR3, the DNA is TGTGCCAGCAGCTTGGGAGGGGGGGGATACGAGCAGTACTTC. Amino acid sequence: CASSLGGGGYEQYF.

The rearrangement joins TRBV19 to TRBJ2-1; 10 nucleotides line up with TRBD2. Germline loops: CDR1 LNHDA, CDR2 SQIVND (reference sequence). Trimming at V came to 1 base and at J to 6 bases, leaving 6 bases not matched to a gene. The CDR3 consists of 16 residues. CDR3 nucleotides: TGTGCCAGTAGTATAGGGGGAGCGGGAGGGCCCAATGAGCAGTTCTTC. It yields the protein CASSIGGAGGPNEQFF. Combining the CDR3 with reference TRBV19 and TRBJ2-1 gives the whole variable domain DGGITQSPKYLFRKEGQNVTLSCEQNLNHDAMYWYRQDPGQGLRLIYYSQIVNDFQKGDIAEGYSVSREKKESFPLTVTSAQKNPTAFYLCASSIGGAGGPNEQFFGPGTRLTVL.

J is TRBJ2-3 and V is TRBV5-4, with 10 bases identical to TRBD1. This CDR3 is 18 amino acids long. J was trimmed by 4 bases and V by 1 base; bases with no gene match: 12. Germline CDR1 reads SGHNT; CDR2 reads YYREEE (reference sequence). CDR3 nucleotides: TGTGCCAGCAGCTTGATAGGTCGGGACAGGGGTTCGTCAGATACGCAGTATTTT. Translated: CASSLIGRDRGSSDTQYF.

The chain is built from TRBV5-6 and TRBJ1-1, with D hard to call. CDR3 length: 16 residues. Germline V lookup: CDR1 SGHDT, CDR2 YYEEEE. V lost 0 bases, J lost 0 bases, and 12 bases lay in between. The CDR3 nucleotides are TGTGCCAGCAGCTTGGTCGGGGATTGGTTGAACACTGAAGCTTTCTTT. Translated: CASSLVGDWLNTEAFF.

J is TRBJ1-1 and V is TRBV5-1; TRBD1 agrees at 12 bases. This CDR3 comprises 16 residues. The junction had 9 bases not matched to a gene; V was cut back by 5 bases and J by 4 bases. Germline assignment: CDR1 SGHRS and CDR2 YFSETQ. CDR3: CASRRGTGGAATEAFF. CDR3 sequence (DNA): TGCGCCAGCAGGCGAGGGACAGGGGGCGCGGCCACTGAAGCTTTCTTT.

The chain is built from TRBV5-3 and TRBJ2-1, with 16 bases that match TRBD2. TRBV5-3 carries the ORF label, with uncertain function. J gave up 4 bases and V 4 bases, and 2 bases lay outside the gene matches. There are 16 residues in the CDR3. CDR3 DNA: TGTGCCAGAAGCCAGGGACTAGCGGGAGGGTACAATGAGCAGTTCTTC. Protein sequence: CARSQGLAGGYNEQFF.

The chain links TRBV29-1 to TRBJ1-1; TRBD1 might be the D (5 bases). Germline lookup yields CDR1 SQVTM and CDR2 ANQGSEA. V was trimmed by 5 bases and J by 1 base, leaving 11 bases between them. The CDR3 has 13 amino acids. The CDR3 spells CSVSLQGNTEAFF. DNA of the CDR3: TGCAGCGTTTCTCTCCAGGGGAACACTGAAGCTTTCTTT.

The chain joins TRBV6-4 to TRBJ2-1, with 11 nucleotides matching TRBD1. Germline-derived CDR1 and CDR2 are MRHNA and SNTAGT. V trimming: 2 bases; J trimming: 7 bases; junction bases outside the gene matches: 1. This CDR3 is 14 amino acids long. The CDR3 DNA reads TGTGCCAGCAGTGACGGGACAGGGGGGAATGAGCAGTTCTTC. Protein product: CASSDGTGGNEQFF.

V usage is TRBV7-9 and J usage is TRBJ2-7, with D maybe TRBD1 (5 bases). V lost 7 bases to trimming and J lost 1 base, with 11 bases between them. This CDR3 is built from 13 residues. CDR1 and CDR2 (germline): SEHNR, FQNEAQ (reference sequence). This CDR3 is CASTPTGSYEQYF. Written as DNA, the CDR3 is TGTGCCAGCACCCCCACAGGTTCCTACGAGCAGTACTTC.

This chain links TRBV7-9 with TRBJ2-3; 11 positions match TRBD1. CDR1 and CDR2 from the germline V gene are SEHNR and FQNEAQ (reference sequence). Trimming cost V 5 bases and J 5 bases; bases outside gene matches: 6. CDR3 length: 15 amino acids. The chain's CDR3 is CASSQDRGPGDTQYF. The CDR3, as DNA: TGTGCCAGCAGCCAGGACAGGGGGCCGGGAGATACGCAGTATTTT.

The V gene is TRBV7-8, the J gene TRBJ1-1, with 7 bases identical to TRBD1. Per the germline V gene, CDR1 is SGHVS and CDR2 is FQNEAQ. The J segment lost 4 bases and the V segment lost 6 bases, leaving 8 bases of the junction unmatched. This CDR3 spans 14 amino acids. This chain's CDR3 is CASRPGAGGTEAFF. DNA for the CDR3: TGTGCCAGCAGGCCTGGGGCAGGGGGCACTGAAGCTTTCTTT.

DNA for the CDR3: TGTGCCAGCAGTACTCCGGGACAGGGGGAATACGAGCAGTACTTC. Amino acid sequence: CASSTPGQGEYEQYF. The chain employs TRBV6-5 and TRBJ2-7; the match to TRBD1 covers 11 bases. Germline loops: CDR1 MNHEY, CDR2 SVGAGI. The CDR3 consists of 15 residues. J was trimmed by 4 bases and V by 5 bases; bases with no gene match: 7.